Listed below are T cell receptor beta chains from one sample, sequenced in a study of preoperative IRX-2 immunotherapy in early breast cancer. Sequenced by immunoSEQ multiplex PCR; TCRdb stores in-frame clones only, minus some. The profile shows about 3,400 clones, 79% of them singletons. The sample was tumor tissue, taken after IRX-2 immunotherapy. The receptors shown here come from a human donor with breast cancer. CDR3s include the opening cysteine and the closing phenylalanine or tryptophan. A D gene is named only where the DNA matches it firmly. The size of a clone is reported for some rows only, either as once, few or many, or as a class for expanded clones.

-,TRBJ1-3,TRBV19,-,TGTGCCAGTAGTATAGTATACAGGGAAACTGGAAACACCATATATTTT,CASSIVYRETGNTIYF
-,TRBJ2-2,TRBV28,-,TGTGCCAGCAGTCCCCCTTTCCCAGGGGGAGGGACCGGGGAGCTGTTTTTT,CASSPPFPGGGTGELFF
-,TRBJ1-2,TRBV6-8,-,TGTGCCAGCAGTGACCCAGGGGACCTCTATGGCTACACCTTC,CASSDPGDLYGYTF
-,TRBJ2-7,TRBV4-1,few,TGCGCCAGCAGCCGGGAAATGGACAGATTCGCCTACGAGCAGTACTTC,CASSREMDRFAYEQYF
-,TRBJ1-5,TRBV18,-,TGTGCCAGCTCCCCAACGAGGGACAATCAGCCCCAGCATTTT,CASSPTRDNQPQHF
-,TRBJ2-7,TRBV6-8,-,TGTGCCAGCAGTTCTGTCGGTTGGGGTATGTACGAGCAGTACTTC,CASSSVGWGMYEQYF
-,TRBJ1-1,TRBV12-5,-,TGTGCCAGCAATGGACAGACTTACCCGAACACTGAAGCTTTCTTT,CASNGQTYPNTEAFF
TRBD2,TRBJ2-1,TRBV19,-,TGTGCCAGTAGTGTTCTAGCGGAACGCAATGAGCAGTTCTTC,CASSVLAERNEQFF
TRBD2,TRBJ2-1,TRBV11-3,large,TGTGCCAGCAGCACGGGACTAGCGGGAAGTAATGAGCAGTTCTTC,CASSTGLAGSNEQFF
-,TRBJ1-5,TRBV28,-,TGTGCCAGCAGTCCCCGCGGTCGGCCCCAGCATTTT,CASSPRGRPQHF